One and the same sample provided the 21 T cell receptor beta chains below, sequenced in a study of T-cell reconstitution after alpha-beta-depleted transplantation in children (dated by TCRdb to the mid-2010s). This specimen's treatment or condition label, per the study, means: allogeneic hematopoietic cell transplantation with graft depleted of TCRalphabeta T cells and CD19 B cells. Receptors were amplified or captured by PCR. The sequencing machine was an Illumina HiSeq 2500. TCR libraries were prepared with molecular barcoding, using unique molecular identifiers to normalize TCRbeta repertoire quantification. In TCRdb, the public reads were trimmed at Q25 with fastp and aligned with MiXCR, with productive beta chains retained. All rows with the same CDR3 protein become a single entry with the most common DNA and genes. This sample comprises about 830,000 distinct CDR3 sequences, roughly 16% of them detected only once. Around 5.3% of the sample lies in the top ten.

The sequenced sample was PBMCs, mostly from graft donor cells, obtained 360 days after TCRalphabeta/CD19-depleted stem cell transplant. All receptors derive from a male patient between 10 and 17 years old who had a stem cell transplant for acute lymphoblastic leukemia, so the T cells may come from the graft donor.

This clonotype was counted ten times or more. The V gene is TRBV4-2, the J gene TRBJ1-4; D is uncertain. CDR3 length equals 15 residues. V was clipped by 0 bases and J by 3 bases, with 8 bases between them. CDR1 and CDR2 (germline): LGHNA, YNFKEQ. The CDR3 DNA reads as TGTGCCAGCAGCCAAGAGAGGGAGGCTAATGAAAAACTGTTTTTT. Translated, it gives CASSQEREANEKLFF.

The V call is TRBV12-3 or TRBV12-4, the J call TRBJ1-5; D unresolved. The CDR3 consists of 10 residues. Trimming stripped 11 bases from V and 5 bases from J, with 7 bases between. CDR3 coding DNA: TGTGCCTGTGGTGATCAGCCCCAGCATTTT. Residues: CACGDQPQHF.

This clonotype was observed at least ten times. This CDR3 is CASSISTSGSLYEQYF. CDR3 bases: TGCGCCAGCAGCATCTCGACTAGCGGGAGCCTTTACGAGCAGTACTTC. The V call is TRBV5-1, the J call TRBJ2-7; the match to TRBD2 covers 12 bases. Unmatched junction bases numbered 9, after V lost 4 bases and J lost 4 bases. Germline lookup yields CDR1 SGHRS and CDR2 YFSETQ. The length of the CDR3 is 16 residues.

This clonotype was seen a handful of times. The chain carries TRBV12-3 or TRBV12-4 and TRBJ1-2; unclear D gene. The V gene lost 3 bases and the J gene lost 5 bases, with 10 bases spanning the gap. The CDR3 extends over 13 amino acids. The CDR3: CASSFPGIYGYTF. CDR3 bases: TGTGCCAGCAGTTTCCCGGGGATTTATGGCTACACCTTC.

The chain uses TRBV20-1 and TRBJ2-7; TRBD2 aligns across 13 bases. The CDR3 has 14 residues. Unmatched junction bases numbered 8, after V lost 5 bases and J lost 7 bases. CDR1 is DFQATT and CDR2 is SNEGSKA in the germline V gene (reference sequence). This CDR3 is CSASTSGRAGEQYF. DNA of the CDR3: TGCAGTGCTTCAACTAGCGGGAGGGCGGGTGAGCAGTACTTC.

This clonotype has at least ten counts. J is TRBJ2-7 and V is TRBV29-1; maybe TRBD2 (5 bases). Germline CDR1 reads SQVTM; CDR2 reads ANQGSEA. The CDR3 runs to 13 residues. V lost 4 bases and J 4 bases, leaving 14 bases between the germline ends. DNA of the CDR3: TGCAGCGTTGCTACGGACTCAGCTTACGAGCAGTACTTC. Translated, it gives CSVATDSAYEQYF.

This clonotype was detected ten times or more. The rearrangement links TRBV5-6 to TRBJ2-3; TRBD2 matches at 11 bases. V gave up 1 base and J gave up 0 bases; unmatched junction bases: 7. Germline CDR1 reads SGHDT; CDR2 reads YYEEEE. CDR3 length: 18 amino acids. In DNA form, the CDR3 reads TGTGCCAGCAGCTTGTTGGCTAGCGGGAGGACTAGCACAGATACGCAGTATTTT. Translating it yields CASSLLASGRTSTDTQYF.

This clonotype was detected only once. V gene TRBV10-3 combines with J gene TRBJ2-1; D perhaps matches TRBD2 (5 bases). V lost 0 bases to trimming and J lost 9 bases, with 15 bases between them. Germline lookup yields CDR1 ENHRY and CDR2 SYGVKD. The length of the CDR3 is 15 residues. DNA of the CDR3: TGTGCCATCAGTGAGTCCCGGGAAGGTTTGGGTGAGCAGTTCTTC. Residues: CAISESREGLGEQFF.

V gene TRBV27 combines with J gene TRBJ2-7; possibly TRBD2 for D (6 bases). The CDR3 totals 16 residues. The V end was cut by 5 bases, the J end by 3 bases, with 20 bases between. Germline lookup yields CDR1 MNHEY and CDR2 SMNVEV (reference sequence). CDR3 DNA sequence: TGTGCCAGCAGTGATACGGGCAGCGGCGGGATCTACGAGCAGTACTTC. Translation: CASSDTGSGGIYEQYF.

Comment on this clonotype: A read error may be the cause here, since a much bigger clone is one base away. The V call is TRBV4-3, the J call TRBJ1-1, with D unclear. This CDR3 spans 13 amino acids. Germline assignment: CDR1 LGHNA and CDR2 YSLEER. The CDR3 DNA reads TGCGCCAGCAGCCAAGATCGGAGGGCCGAAGCTTACTTT. Translating it yields CASSQDRRAEAYF.

The chain couples TRBV11-2 to TRBJ2-3; TRBD2 matches at 9 bases. The length of the CDR3 is 15 residues. Trimming took 5 bases from V and 1 from J; bases not matched to a gene: 4. From germline, CDR1 is SGHAT and CDR2 FQNNGV. The DNA of the CDR3 is TGTGCCAGCAGCACTCGACTAGCGGGCACAGATACGCAGTATTTT. The encoded protein is CASSTRLAGTDTQYF.

This clonotype was seen more than once but under ten times. The gene calls are TRBV4-1 and TRBJ2-3; D perhaps matches TRBD2 (5 bases). Trimming shortened V by 0 bases and J by 1 base, and 8 bases separated the two germline ends. The length of the CDR3 is 15 residues. The germline V gene encodes CDR1 MGHRA and CDR2 YSYEKL. The CDR3 spells CASSQERVGTDTQYF. In DNA form, the CDR3 reads TGCGCCAGCAGCCAAGAGCGGGTTGGCACAGATACGCAGTATTTT.

This chain connects TRBV5-1 to TRBJ2-7, with TRBD1 as a possible D gene (6 bases). The V gene lost 5 bases and the J gene lost 2 bases, with 14 bases spanning the gap. This CDR3 is 14 amino acids long. Germline V gene data show CDR1 as SGHRS and CDR2 as YFSETQ. The DNA of the CDR3 is TGCGCCAGCAGTATTTCCGGGACAACCTACGAGCAGTACTTC. This codes for CASSISGTTYEQYF.

This clonotype has more than one count but fewer than ten. The V gene is TRBV6-1, the J gene TRBJ2-7, with 9 bases fitting TRBD1. CDR3 length: 15 residues. From germline, CDR1 is MNHNS and CDR2 SASEGT. V lost 6 bases to trimming and J lost 6 bases; unmatched junction nucleotides: 12. CDR3 bases: TGTGCCAGCAGACCTCCGCGACAGGGGGGCCGCGAGCAGTACTTC. Residues: CASRPPRQGGREQYF.

This clonotype has a single count. The chain links TRBV7-3 to TRBJ2-1, with 11 bases matching TRBD2. The CDR3 consists of 18 residues. Trimming removed 1 base from V and 2 bases from J; junction bases left unmatched: 7. The germline V gene has CDR1 SGHTA and CDR2 FQGTGA. CDR3 sequence reads: CASSLKVGLAETYNEQFF. The CDR3 nucleotides are TGTGCCAGCAGCTTAAAAGTGGGACTAGCGGAAACCTACAATGAGCAGTTCTTC.

There are a few counts of this clonotype. The chain recombines TRBV9 with TRBJ1-3; D unclear. Deletions cut 0 bases from V and 0 bases from J, with 10 bases between. The CDR3 spans 16 residues. Germline loops: CDR1 SGDLS, CDR2 YYNGEE. The CDR3 DNA reads as TGTGCCAGCAGCGTAGAAGGAAAAGGCTCTGGAAACACCATATATTTT. Protein sequence: CASSVEGKGSGNTIYF. Complete variable domain (other parts from reference TRBV9 and TRBJ1-3): DSGVTQTPKHLITATGQRVTLRCSPRSGDLSVYWYQQSLDQGLQFLIQYYNGEERAKGNILERFSAQQFPDLHSELNLSSLELGDSALYFCASSVEGKGSGNTIYFGEGSWLTVV.

The sample holds a few counts of this clonotype. This rearrangement joins TRBV2 to TRBJ1-4, with D possibly being TRBD1 (5 bases). This CDR3 is built from 15 residues. The V gene lost 3 bases and the J gene lost 8 bases, with 16 bases spanning the gap. Germline V gene data show CDR1 as SNHLY and CDR2 as FYNNEI. In nucleotides, the CDR3 is TGTGCCAGCAGTGATGCCGGGACTGCTCGGGAAAAACTGTTTTTT. The encoded protein is CASSDAGTAREKLFF.

This clonotype was counted a few times. Here the CDR3 reads CASSQTGNGGYTF. The DNA of the CDR3 is TGCGCCAGCAGCCAGACAGGGAATGGCGGCTACACCTTC. This chain uses TRBV5-1 with TRBJ1-2; TRBD1 matches 7 bases. CDR1 and CDR2 (germline): SGHRS, YFSETQ. The trim removed 4 bases at V and 8 bases at J, leaving 8 bases unmatched. The CDR3 sequence is 13 residues long.

The gene calls are TRBV20-1 and TRBJ2-1; TRBD2 matches at 8 bases. V gave up 6 bases and J gave up 7 bases; unmatched junction bases: 17. The germline V gene has CDR1 DFQATT and CDR2 SNEGSKA (reference sequence). The CDR3 runs 16 residues. The CDR3 spells CSAVRPGLDSLNEQFF. Here the CDR3 DNA reads TGCAGTGCAGTTAGACCGGGACTAGACAGTCTTAATGAGCAGTTCTTC.

This clonotype was observed a handful of times. This rearrangement joins TRBV12-3 or TRBV12-4 to TRBJ2-2; the match to TRBD1 covers 8 bases. There are 18 residues in the CDR3. The V segment lost 2 bases and the J segment 5 bases; nucleotides outside the gene matches: 13. This CDR3 is CASSLQGAKRQKTGELFF. CDR3 bases: TGTGCCAGCAGTTTACAGGGGGCGAAACGCCAGAAGACCGGGGAGCTGTTTTTT.

J is TRBJ2-1 and V is TRBV5-1; D is ambiguous. The CDR3 totals 13 residues. The germline gives CDR1 SGHRS, CDR2 YFSETQ. The V gene lost 4 bases and the J gene lost 4 bases, with 9 bases spanning the gap. The CDR3 reads CASSTNVYNEQFF. The DNA of the CDR3 is TGCGCCAGCAGCACTAACGTATACAATGAGCAGTTCTTC. Full variable domain (remainder filled in from reference TRBV5-1 and TRBJ2-1): KAGVTQTPRYLIKTRGQQVTLSCSPISGHRSVSWYQQTPGQGLQFLFEYFSETQRNKGNFPGRFSGRQFSNSRSEMNVSTLELGDSALYLCASSTNVYNEQFFGPGTRLTVL.